Listed below are T cell receptor beta chains from one sample, sequenced in a study of blood T cells in healthy people across ages. TCRdb analysed the 5' RACE reads with MiXCR anew, one entry per CDR3 protein. The repertoire holds about 1.8 million distinct CDR3 sequences, with roughly 49% as singletons. Sequencing used blood. The receptors derive from a woman in her thirties or forties in good health. Each CDR3 is given with its conserved first and last residue. The order of the fields is D gene, V gene, clone size, CDR3 length, J gene, CDR3 protein, CDR3 DNA. The D gene is left open where the match is weak. Clone sizes are given selectively: once, few, many, or a class where the clone is expanded.

d_call: .; v_call: TRBV20-1; clone_size: .; cdr3_length: 13; j_call: TRBJ2-7; cdr3_aa: CSARTALSYEQYF; cdr3_nt: TGCAGTGCTAGGACAGCCTTGTCCTACGAGCAGTACTTC
d_call: .; v_call: TRBV3-1; clone_size: .; cdr3_length: 12; j_call: TRBJ2-7; cdr3_aa: CASSRVLSEQYF; cdr3_nt: TGTGCCAGCAGCCGTGTCCTTTCTGAGCAGTACTTC
d_call: .; v_call: TRBV20-1; clone_size: .; cdr3_length: 13; j_call: TRBJ2-1; cdr3_aa: CSARDRTGSEQFF; cdr3_nt: TGCAGTGCTAGAGATCGAACAGGGAGTGAGCAGTTCTTC
d_call: .; v_call: TRBV7-8; clone_size: .; cdr3_length: 14; j_call: TRBJ1-4; cdr3_aa: CASSSDSTGEKLFF; cdr3_nt: TGTGCCAGCAGCTCAGATAGCACAGGAGAAAAACTGTTTTTT
d_call: .; v_call: TRBV2; clone_size: .; cdr3_length: 16; j_call: TRBJ1-1; cdr3_aa: CASSENLPGVSTEAFF; cdr3_nt: TGTGCCAGCAGTGAAAACCTGCCAGGGGTGTCGACTGAAGCTTTCTTT
d_call: .; v_call: TRBV6-5; clone_size: few; cdr3_length: 13; j_call: TRBJ1-1; cdr3_aa: CASSQPWDTEAFF; cdr3_nt: TGTGCCAGCAGTCAACCGTGGGACACTGAAGCTTTCTTT
d_call: .; v_call: TRBV28; clone_size: .; cdr3_length: 14; j_call: TRBJ2-1; cdr3_aa: CASRPGTSPAPQFF; cdr3_nt: TGTGCCAGCAGACCCGGGACCAGCCCCGCGCCGCAGTTCTTC
d_call: .; v_call: TRBV29-1; clone_size: few; cdr3_length: 12; j_call: TRBJ2-7; cdr3_aa: CSVTRGDYEQYF; cdr3_nt: TGCAGCGTTACCAGGGGGGACTACGAGCAGTACTTC
d_call: TRBD1; v_call: TRBV6-2/TRBV6-3; clone_size: .; cdr3_length: 15; j_call: TRBJ2-3; cdr3_aa: CASSYGTVFTDTQYF; cdr3_nt: TGTGCCAGCAGTTACGGGACAGTTTTCACAGATACGCAGTATTTT
d_call: .; v_call: TRBV6-2/TRBV6-3; clone_size: .; cdr3_length: 12; j_call: TRBJ2-7; cdr3_aa: CASTDNSYEQYF; cdr3_nt: TGTGCCAGCACGGACAACTCCTACGAGCAGTACTTC
d_call: .; v_call: TRBV6-5; clone_size: few; cdr3_length: 13; j_call: TRBJ1-2; cdr3_aa: CASSYSEGDGYTF; cdr3_nt: TGTGCCAGCAGTTACTCGGAGGGGGACGGCTACACCTTC
d_call: .; v_call: TRBV7-9; clone_size: .; cdr3_length: 16; j_call: TRBJ2-5; cdr3_aa: CASSLRPELYQETQYF; cdr3_nt: TGTGCCAGCAGCTTACGGCCAGAACTGTACCAAGAGACCCAGTACTTC
d_call: .; v_call: TRBV12-3/TRBV12-4; clone_size: few; cdr3_length: 14; j_call: TRBJ1-2; cdr3_aa: CASSLAGPNRGYTF; cdr3_nt: TGTGCCAGCAGTTTAGCCGGACCCAATCGGGGCTACACCTTC
d_call: .; v_call: TRBV27; clone_size: .; cdr3_length: 13; j_call: TRBJ2-1; cdr3_aa: CASSSDPDNEQFF; cdr3_nt: TGTGCCAGCAGTTCGGACCCGGACAATGAGCAGTTCTTC
d_call: .; v_call: TRBV5-1; clone_size: few; cdr3_length: 14; j_call: TRBJ2-7; cdr3_aa: CASSLASAGYEQYF; cdr3_nt: TGCGCCAGCAGCTTGGCCTCAGCGGGCTACGAGCAGTACTTC
d_call: TRBD1; v_call: TRBV28; clone_size: .; cdr3_length: 14; j_call: TRBJ2-5; cdr3_aa: CASSWTGGQETQYF; cdr3_nt: TGTGCCAGCAGTTGGACAGGGGGCCAAGAGACCCAGTACTTC
d_call: .; v_call: TRBV6-2/TRBV6-3; clone_size: few; cdr3_length: 12; j_call: TRBJ1-1; cdr3_aa: CASSFGQLEAFF; cdr3_nt: TGTGCCAGCAGTTTCGGACAGCTTGAAGCTTTCTTT
d_call: TRBD1; v_call: TRBV15; clone_size: .; cdr3_length: 16; j_call: TRBJ2-4; cdr3_aa: CAASSEGAGSKNIQYF; cdr3_nt: TGTGCCGCCAGCAGTGAGGGGGCCGGTTCCAAAAACATTCAGTACTTC
d_call: TRBD2; v_call: TRBV27; clone_size: .; cdr3_length: 18; j_call: TRBJ2-1; cdr3_aa: CASSWGPPGLAGSGEQFF; cdr3_nt: TGTGCCAGCAGTTGGGGGCCCCCGGGACTAGCGGGGTCTGGGGAGCAGTTCTTC
d_call: TRBD1; v_call: TRBV5-1; clone_size: .; cdr3_length: 15; j_call: TRBJ2-5; cdr3_aa: CASSGGQGVEETQYF; cdr3_nt: TGCGCCAGCAGCGGGGGACAGGGAGTTGAGGAGACCCAGTACTTC
d_call: .; v_call: TRBV20-1; clone_size: .; cdr3_length: 12; j_call: TRBJ2-7; cdr3_aa: CSAAQWGYEQYF; cdr3_nt: TGCAGTGCTGCCCAGTGGGGATACGAGCAGTACTTC